The rows below give T cell receptor beta chains drawn from one sample of a study of T cells after yellow fever vaccination. TCRdb re-derived calls from the 5' RACE reads in MiXCR, one entry per CDR3 protein. The data contain around 310,000 distinct CDR3 sequences, approximately 3.9% of them singletons. The sequencing used PBMCs, collected on the day of the yellow fever booster vaccination. Every receptor here comes from a man younger than 30 who received the YFV17D yellow fever vaccine. Both conserved end residues are part of each CDR3. A D gene is named only where the DNA matches it firmly. Only part of the rows carry a size: once, few, many, or a class if the clone is expanded.

TRBV4-1,TRBD1,.,TRBJ1-2,15,CASSPQGQGIYGYTF,TGCGCCAGCAGCCCCCAGGGACAGGGGATCTATGGCTACACCTTC
TRBV5-1,TRBD2,few,TRBJ2-3,16,CASSPRGGTSTDTQYF,TGCGCCAGCAGCCCCCGGGGGGGCACTAGCACAGATACGCAGTATTTT
TRBV6-2/TRBV6-3,.,.,TRBJ2-1,13,CASSRSVLNEQFF,TGTGCCAGCAGTAGGTCCGTCCTTAATGAGCAGTTCTTC
TRBV4-1,.,few,TRBJ2-1,14,CASSQVLVEVEQFF,TGCGCCAGCAGCCAAGTCCTGGTTGAGGTTGAGCAGTTCTTC
TRBV6-5,TRBD2,.,TRBJ2-4,17,CASTELGGERAKNIQYF,TGTGCCAGCACCGAATTGGGGGGGGAGAGAGCCAAAAACATTCAGTACTTC
TRBV5-5,TRBD2,few,TRBJ2-1,16,CASSSTSGGGYNEQFF,TGTGCCAGCAGCTCGACTAGCGGGGGGGGATACAATGAGCAGTTCTTC
TRBV7-2,TRBD1,.,TRBJ2-1,19,CASSLFPYAPGQKNNEQFF,TGTGCCAGCAGCTTATTCCCGTATGCGCCGGGACAGAAAAACAATGAGCAGTTCTTC
TRBV5-1,TRBD1,many,TRBJ2-2,15,CASSPGTGNTGELFF,TGCGCCAGCAGCCCTGGGACAGGGAACACCGGGGAGCTGTTTTTT
TRBV7-2,.,many,TRBJ2-3,14,CASSLALGPDTQYF,TGTGCCAGCAGCTTAGCGCTGGGGCCAGATACGCAGTATTTT
TRBV5-1,.,.,TRBJ1-2,16,CASSLVGGLGNYGYTF,TGCGCCAGCAGCTTGGTTGGGGGGCTCGGTAACTATGGCTACACCTTC
TRBV2,.,many,TRBJ1-5,15,CASSPDGQQNQPQHF,TGTGCCAGCAGTCCTGACGGGCAGCAAAATCAGCCCCAGCATTTT
TRBV28,.,few,TRBJ1-5,13,CASVGGSNQPQHF,TGTGCCAGCGTTGGGGGAAGCAATCAGCCCCAGCATTTT
TRBV6-5,.,.,TRBJ2-2,13,CASKQGSTGELFF,TGTGCCAGCAAGCAGGGAAGTACCGGGGAGCTGTTTTTT
TRBV29-1,.,many,TRBJ1-5,14,CSVLWGGSNQPQHF,TGCAGCGTCCTCTGGGGGGGTAGCAATCAGCCCCAGCATTTT
TRBV7-3,.,many,TRBJ1-2,14,CASSLSGGPYGYTF,TGTGCCAGCAGCTTAAGTGGGGGGCCCTATGGCTACACCTTC
TRBV11-2,.,many,TRBJ1-2,15,CASSPLFGHLVGYTF,TGTGCCAGCAGTCCTCTATTTGGGCATTTAGTTGGCTACACCTTC
TRBV28,.,few,TRBJ2-2,15,CATYPPAGDTGELFF,TGTGCCACCTATCCCCCGGCTGGGGACACCGGGGAGCTGTTTTTT
TRBV24-1,.,.,TRBJ2-6,19,CATASILQSDSSGANVLTF,TGTGCCACCGCCTCGATCTTGCAGTCCGACAGCTCTGGGGCCAACGTCCTGACTTTC
TRBV28,TRBD1,many,TRBJ2-4,14,CASRPGGAENIQYF,TGTGCCAGCAGGCCAGGGGGCGCCGAAAACATTCAGTACTTC
TRBV4-3,.,.,TRBJ1-1,13,CASSQRLRTEAFF,TGCGCCAGCAGCCAACGGCTTAGGACTGAAGCTTTCTTT
TRBV4-2,.,many,TRBJ2-7,13,CASSQGSSYEQYF,TGTGCCAGCAGCCAAGGAAGCTCCTACGAGCAGTACTTC
TRBV10-3,TRBD1,many,TRBJ1-1,12,CATGTGDTEAFF,TGTGCCACCGGAACAGGGGACACTGAAGCTTTCTTT
TRBV7-2,TRBD2,few,TRBJ2-3,14,CASSHLGGGDTQYF,TGTGCCAGCAGCCACCTTGGGGGGGGAGATACGCAGTATTTT
TRBV4-1,.,.,TRBJ1-6,13,CASSPHVNSPLHF,TGCGCCAGCAGCCCTCATGTTAATTCACCCCTCCACTTT
TRBV5-1,.,many,TRBJ2-2,15,CASSLSQGYTGELFF,TGCGCCAGCAGCTTGAGTCAGGGTTACACCGGGGAGCTGTTTTTT
TRBV6-2/TRBV6-3,TRBD2,many,TRBJ2-5,14,CASSYEGGVETQYF,TGTGCCAGCAGTTACGAGGGAGGGGTAGAGACCCAGTACTTC
TRBV7-9,TRBD2,many,TRBJ2-5,14,CASSLASGAETQYF,TGTGCCAGCAGCTTAGCTAGCGGGGCGGAGACCCAGTACTTC
TRBV20-1,.,many,TRBJ2-5,14,CSARDRLGQETQYF,TGCAGTGCTAGAGATCGGTTAGGCCAAGAGACCCAGTACTTC
TRBV7-2,TRBD2,.,TRBJ2-1,15,CASRGAGGSYNEQFF,TGTGCCAGCAGGGGAGCGGGGGGCTCCTACAATGAGCAGTTCTTC
TRBV15,TRBD2,few,TRBJ2-1,16,CATSRSAGGIYNEQFF,TGTGCCACCAGCAGGTCAGCGGGGGGAATCTACAATGAGCAGTTCTTC
TRBV7-2,.,many,TRBJ1-2,13,CASSPFGGAKYTF,TGTGCCAGCAGCCCCTTTGGGGGGGCGAAGTACACCTTC
TRBV19,TRBD1,many,TRBJ1-6,14,CASSRDRKNSPLHF,TGTGCCAGTAGCCGGGACAGGAAAAATTCACCCCTCCACTTT
TRBV24-1,.,.,TRBJ2-3,15,CATSDLQGDTDTQYF,TGTGCCACCAGTGATTTGCAAGGGGACACAGATACGCAGTATTTT
TRBV7-2,TRBD2,few,TRBJ2-5,16,CASSPPGRGGQETQYF,TGTGCCAGCAGCCCCCCCGGGAGGGGCGGGCAAGAGACCCAGTACTTC
TRBV18,.,many,TRBJ2-3,13,CASSPGVIDTQYF,TGTGCCAGCTCACCGGGGGTGATAGATACGCAGTATTTT
TRBV19,.,.,TRBJ2-7,13,CASSRDTYYEQYF,TGTGCCAGTAGTAGAGACACCTACTACGAGCAGTACTTC
TRBV12-3/TRBV12-4,TRBD2,many,TRBJ2-1,16,CASSSSGGSSYNEQFF,TGTGCCAGCAGCTCTAGCGGGGGAAGCTCCTACAATGAGCAGTTCTTC
TRBV4-2,.,many,TRBJ2-1,14,CASSQGGDGDEQFF,TGTGCCAGCAGCCAAGGAGGGGACGGCGATGAGCAGTTCTTC
TRBV6-5,.,.,TRBJ2-2,15,CASRTTTRDTGELFF,TGTGCCAGCAGGACGACGACACGAGACACCGGGGAGCTGTTTTTT
TRBV4-1,.,few,TRBJ1-5,13,CASREGFNQPQHF,TGCGCCAGCAGGGAAGGGTTCAATCAGCCCCAGCATTTT
TRBV18,.,.,TRBJ2-5,14,CASSPGVLQETQYF,TGTGCCAGCTCACCTGGGGTCCTTCAGGAGACCCAGTACTTC
TRBV5-1,.,many,TRBJ2-1,15,CASRDRGGAYNEQFF,TGCGCCAGCAGAGATCGAGGGGGGGCATACAATGAGCAGTTCTTC
TRBV15,.,many,TRBJ1-2,14,CATSRDPEYYGYTF,TGTGCCACCAGCAGAGACCCAGAGTACTATGGCTACACCTTC
TRBV7-3,TRBD1,few,TRBJ2-3,16,CASSTQGARPSDTQYF,TGTGCCAGCAGCACCCAGGGGGCGCGACCGTCCGATACGCAGTATTTT